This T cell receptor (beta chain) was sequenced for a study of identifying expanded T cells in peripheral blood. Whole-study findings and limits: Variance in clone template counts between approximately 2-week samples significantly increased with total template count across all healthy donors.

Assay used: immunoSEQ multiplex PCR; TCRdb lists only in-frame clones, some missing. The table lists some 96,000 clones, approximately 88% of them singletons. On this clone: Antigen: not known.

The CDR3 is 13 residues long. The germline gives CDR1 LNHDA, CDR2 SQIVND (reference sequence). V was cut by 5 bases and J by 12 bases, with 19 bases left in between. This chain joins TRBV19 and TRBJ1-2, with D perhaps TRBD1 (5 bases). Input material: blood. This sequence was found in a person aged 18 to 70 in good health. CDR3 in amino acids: CASSSSAGGGNTF. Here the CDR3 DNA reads TGTGCCAGTAGTTCATCCGCCGGGGGAGGAAACACCTTC.